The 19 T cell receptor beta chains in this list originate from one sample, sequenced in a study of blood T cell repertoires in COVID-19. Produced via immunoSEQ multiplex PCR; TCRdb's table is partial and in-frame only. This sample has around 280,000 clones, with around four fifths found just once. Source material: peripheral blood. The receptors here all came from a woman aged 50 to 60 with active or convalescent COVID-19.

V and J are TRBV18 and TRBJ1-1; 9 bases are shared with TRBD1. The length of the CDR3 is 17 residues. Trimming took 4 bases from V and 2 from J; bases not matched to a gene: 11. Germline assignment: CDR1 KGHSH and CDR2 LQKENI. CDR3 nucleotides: TGTGCCAGCTCACTACGCGGGACAGGGCAAACCAACACTGAAGCTTTCTTT. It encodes CASSLRGTGQTNTEAFF.

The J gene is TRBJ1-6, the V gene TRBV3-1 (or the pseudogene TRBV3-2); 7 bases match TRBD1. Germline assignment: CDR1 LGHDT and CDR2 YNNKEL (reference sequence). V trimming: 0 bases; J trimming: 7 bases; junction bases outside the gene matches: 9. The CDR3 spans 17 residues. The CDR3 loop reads CASSQERGPVQNSPLHF. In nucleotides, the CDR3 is TGTGCCAGCAGCCAAGAGAGGGGGCCGGTACAGAATTCACCCCTCCACTTT.

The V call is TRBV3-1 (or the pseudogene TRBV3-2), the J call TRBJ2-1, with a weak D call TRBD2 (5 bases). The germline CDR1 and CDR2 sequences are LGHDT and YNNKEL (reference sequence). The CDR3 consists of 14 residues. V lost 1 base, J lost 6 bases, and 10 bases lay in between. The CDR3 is CASSQGGGRNEQFF. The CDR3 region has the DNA TGTGCCAGCAGCCAAGGAGGCGGGCGCAATGAGCAGTTCTTC.

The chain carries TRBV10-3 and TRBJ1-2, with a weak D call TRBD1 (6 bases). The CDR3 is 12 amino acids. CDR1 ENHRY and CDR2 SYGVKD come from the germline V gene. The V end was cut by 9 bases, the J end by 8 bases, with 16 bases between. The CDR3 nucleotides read TGTGCCATTAACAGGGTTGCCGGGGGCTACACCTTC. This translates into CAINRVAGGYTF.

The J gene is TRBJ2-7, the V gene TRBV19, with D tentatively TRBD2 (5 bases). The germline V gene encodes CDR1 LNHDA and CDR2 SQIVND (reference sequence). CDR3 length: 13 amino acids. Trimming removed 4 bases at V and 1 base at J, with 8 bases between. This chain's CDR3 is CASSNRLSYEQYF. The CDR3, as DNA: TGTGCCAGTAGTAACCGACTATCCTACGAGCAGTACTTC.

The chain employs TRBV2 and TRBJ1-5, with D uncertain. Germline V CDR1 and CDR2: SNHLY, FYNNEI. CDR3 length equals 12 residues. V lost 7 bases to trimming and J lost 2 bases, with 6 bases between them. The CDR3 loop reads CASKLGNQPQHF. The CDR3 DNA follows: TGTGCCAGCAAGCTGGGCAATCAGCCCCAGCATTTT.

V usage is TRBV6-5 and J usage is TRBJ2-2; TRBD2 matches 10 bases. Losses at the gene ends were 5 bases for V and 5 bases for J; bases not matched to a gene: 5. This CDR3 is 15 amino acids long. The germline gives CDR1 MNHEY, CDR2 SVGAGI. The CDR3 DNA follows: TGTGCCAGCAGTATACATAGCGGGAGGACCGGGGAGCTGTTTTTT. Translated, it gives CASSIHSGRTGELFF.

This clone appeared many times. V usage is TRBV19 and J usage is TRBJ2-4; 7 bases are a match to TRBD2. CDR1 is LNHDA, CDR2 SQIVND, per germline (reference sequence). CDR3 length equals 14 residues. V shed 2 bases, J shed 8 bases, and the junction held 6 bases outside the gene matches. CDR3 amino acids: CASSIREAEDIQYF. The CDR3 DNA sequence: TGTGCCAGTAGTATACGGGAGGCGGAGGACATTCAGTACTTC. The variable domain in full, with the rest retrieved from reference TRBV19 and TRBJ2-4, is DGGITQSPKYLFRKEGQNVTLSCEQNLNHDAMYWYRQDPGQGLRLIYYSQIVNDFQKGDIAEGYSVSREKKESFPLTVTSAQKNPTAFYLCASSIREAEDIQYFGAGTRLSVL.

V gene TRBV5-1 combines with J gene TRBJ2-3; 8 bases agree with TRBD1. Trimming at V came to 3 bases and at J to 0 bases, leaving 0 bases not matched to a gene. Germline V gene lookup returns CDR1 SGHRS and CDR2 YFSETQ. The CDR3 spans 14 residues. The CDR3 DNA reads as TGCGCCAGCAGCTGGGACAGGAGCACAGATACGCAGTATTTT. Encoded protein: CASSWDRSTDTQYF.

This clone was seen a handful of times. CDR3 nucleotide sequence: TGTGCCAGTAGTATAGCATGGGCAACCCGAGGCAATCAGCCCCAGCATTTT. It encodes CASSIAWATRGNQPQHF. The chain employs TRBV19 and TRBJ1-5; unclear D gene. V gave up 1 base and J gave up 2 bases, with 15 bases separating them. The germline V gene has CDR1 LNHDA and CDR2 SQIVND (reference sequence). The CDR3 is 17 residues long.

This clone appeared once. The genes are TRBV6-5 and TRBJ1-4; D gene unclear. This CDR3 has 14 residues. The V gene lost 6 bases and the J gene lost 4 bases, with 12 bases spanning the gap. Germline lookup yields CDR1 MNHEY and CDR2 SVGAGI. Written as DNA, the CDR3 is TGTGCCAGCAGCCCGGTAGCCCTTAATGAAAAACTGTTTTTT. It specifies CASSPVALNEKLFF.

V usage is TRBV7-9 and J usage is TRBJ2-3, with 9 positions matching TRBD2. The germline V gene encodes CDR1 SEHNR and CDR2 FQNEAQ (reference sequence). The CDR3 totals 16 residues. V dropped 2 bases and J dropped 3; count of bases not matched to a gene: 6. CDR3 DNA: TGTGCCAGCAGCTTAATGACTAGCGGATGGACAGATACGCAGTATTTT. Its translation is CASSLMTSGWTDTQYF. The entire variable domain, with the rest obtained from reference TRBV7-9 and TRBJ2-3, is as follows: DTGVSQNPRHKITKRGQNVTFRCDPISEHNRLYWYRQTLGQGPEFLTYFQNEAQLEKSRLLSDRFSAERPKGSFSTLEIQRTEQGDSAMYLCASSLMTSGWTDTQYFGPGTRLTVL.

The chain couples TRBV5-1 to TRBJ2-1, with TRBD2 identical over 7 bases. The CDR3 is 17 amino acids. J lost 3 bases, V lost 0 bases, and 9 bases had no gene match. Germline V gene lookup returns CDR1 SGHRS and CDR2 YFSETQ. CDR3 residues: CASSLALAGEVYNEQFF. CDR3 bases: TGCGCCAGCAGCTTGGCCCTGGCGGGAGAAGTCTACAATGAGCAGTTCTTC.

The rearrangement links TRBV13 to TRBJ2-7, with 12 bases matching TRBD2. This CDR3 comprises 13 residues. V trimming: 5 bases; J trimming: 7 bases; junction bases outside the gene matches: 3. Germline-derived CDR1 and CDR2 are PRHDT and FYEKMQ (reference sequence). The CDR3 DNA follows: TGTGCCAGCAGCCCTGGACTAGCGGGAGAGCAGTACTTC. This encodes CASSPGLAGEQYF.

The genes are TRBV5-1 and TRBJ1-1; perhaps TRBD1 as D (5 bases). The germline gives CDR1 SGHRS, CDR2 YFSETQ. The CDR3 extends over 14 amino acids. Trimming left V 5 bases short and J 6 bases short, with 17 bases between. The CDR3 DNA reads TGCGCCAGCAGGCAGGCCATGACAGCTTCTGAAGCTTTCTTT. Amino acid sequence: CASRQAMTASEAFF.

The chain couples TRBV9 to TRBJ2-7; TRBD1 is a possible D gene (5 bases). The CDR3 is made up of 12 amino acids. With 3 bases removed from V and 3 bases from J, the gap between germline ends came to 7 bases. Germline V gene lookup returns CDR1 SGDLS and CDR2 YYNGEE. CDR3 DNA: TGTGCCAGCAGCGACACAGGCTACGAGCAGTACTTC. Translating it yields CASSDTGYEQYF.

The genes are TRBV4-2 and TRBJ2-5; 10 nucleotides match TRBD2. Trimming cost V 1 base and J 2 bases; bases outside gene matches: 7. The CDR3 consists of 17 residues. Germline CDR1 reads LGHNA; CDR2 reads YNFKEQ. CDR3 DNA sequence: TGTGCCAGCAGCCAAGTTAAGGCTAGCGGGGGACAAGAGACCCAGTACTTC. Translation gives CASSQVKASGGQETQYF.

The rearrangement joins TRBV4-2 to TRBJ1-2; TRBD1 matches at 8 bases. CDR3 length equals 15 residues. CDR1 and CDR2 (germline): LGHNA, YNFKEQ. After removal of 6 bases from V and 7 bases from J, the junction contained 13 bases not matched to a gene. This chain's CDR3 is CASSKQTGEPVGYTF. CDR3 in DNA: TGTGCCAGCAGTAAACAGACAGGGGAGCCGGTTGGCTACACCTTC.

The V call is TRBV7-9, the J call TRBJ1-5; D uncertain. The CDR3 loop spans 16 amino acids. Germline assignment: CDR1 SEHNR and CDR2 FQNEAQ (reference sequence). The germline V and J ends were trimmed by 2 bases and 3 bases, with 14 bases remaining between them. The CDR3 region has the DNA TGTGCCAGCAGCTTATGGTCCCGGGATTCCAATCAGCCCCAGCATTTT. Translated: CASSLWSRDSNQPQHF.